One and the same sample provided the 31 T cell receptor beta chains below, sequenced in a study of Graves' ophthalmopathy and Graves' hyperthyroidism. The sequenced template was RNA, covering the TCR beta CDR3 region. Amplification began with first-round RT-PCR using HTBI primers, then second-round multiplex PCR was performed. TCRdb ran MiXCR on the multiplex PCR reads and lists one entry per CDR3 protein. The sample consists of 620,000 or so distinct CDR3 sequences, about a fifth of them appearing once. The sequencing input was peripheral blood. These receptors all come from a woman under 30 with stable Graves' hyperthyroidism. Some clones in this sample may be carry-over from other donors' samples.

This clonotype came up many times. The rearrangement links TRBV27 to TRBJ2-5; TRBD1 matches 7 bases. From germline, CDR1 is MNHEY and CDR2 SMNVEV (reference sequence). With V trimmed by 1 base and J by 5 bases, 7 bases remained unmatched. The CDR3 sequence is 15 residues long. The CDR3 spells CASSLFGVGGETQYF. Written as DNA, the CDR3 is TGTGCCAGCAGTTTATTTGGGGTAGGGGGCGAGACCCAGTACTTC.

This clonotype was recorded a few times. The rearrangement joins TRBV5-1 to TRBJ2-4; the D is unclear. V gave up 2 bases and J gave up 2 bases, with 14 bases separating them. Germline assignment: CDR1 SGHRS and CDR2 YFSETQ. CDR3 length equals 16 residues. CDR3 sequence reads: CASSFTPTFSKNIQYF. Here the CDR3 DNA reads TGCGCCAGCAGCTTTACCCCCACTTTCTCCAAAAACATTCAGTACTTC.

A few counts support this clonotype. The rearrangement joins TRBV15 to TRBJ1-2; 9 nucleotides align to TRBD1. Germline-derived CDR1 and CDR2 are LNHNV and YYDKDF (reference sequence). Trimming removed 1 base from V and 4 bases from J; junction bases left unmatched: 7. CDR3 size: 16 residues. CDR3 region: CATSRGTGTGTYGYTF. Written as DNA, the CDR3 is TGTGCCACCAGCAGAGGCACCGGGACAGGGACCTATGGCTACACCTTC.

This clonotype was detected ten times or more. The CDR3 bases are TGTGCCAGCAGCTTAGACTGGCGGGACCAGCCCCAGCATTTT. Translated, it gives CASSLDWRDQPQHF. The chain joins TRBV7-2 to TRBJ1-5; D may be TRBD1 (5 bases). The germline V and J ends were trimmed by 1 base and 7 bases, with 11 bases remaining between them. Germline V gene lookup returns CDR1 SGHTA and CDR2 FQGNSA. CDR3 length equals 14 residues.

V and J are TRBV12-3 or TRBV12-4 and TRBJ2-7; D is perhaps TRBD2 (6 bases). Trimming stripped 8 bases from V and 2 bases from J, with 13 bases between. CDR3 length equals 13 residues. CDR3 DNA: TGTGCCAGCGCTGGCGGGACCCCCTACGAGCAGTACTTC. Translated, it gives CASAGGTPYEQYF.

This clonotype occurred a few times. The V gene is TRBV7-2, the J gene TRBJ2-7, with D possibly being TRBD1 (6 bases). Between the trimmed V and J ends, which lost 3 bases and 4 bases, there was a span of 13 bases. CDR1 is SGHTA and CDR2 is FQGNSA in the germline V gene. This CDR3 is built from 14 residues. The CDR3 protein is CASSFGGIEYEQYF. In DNA form, the CDR3 reads TGTGCCAGCAGCTTTGGGGGCATAGAGTACGAGCAGTACTTC.

This clonotype was counted many times. The chain couples TRBV2 to TRBJ2-5, with TRBD1 matching over 7 bases. Germline-derived CDR1 and CDR2 are SNHLY and FYNNEI. The CDR3 totals 13 residues. Trimming cost V 11 bases and J 9 bases; bases outside gene matches: 15. CDR3 coding DNA: TGTGCCGGCCGAAGGGGGCTCGACTTAGCCCAGTACTTC. Its protein is CAGRRGLDLAQYF.

Many counts were recorded for this clonotype. V usage is TRBV28 and J usage is TRBJ2-7; the D is unclear. The V end lost 5 bases, the J end lost 5 bases, and 7 bases lay between the germline ends. Germline V lookup: CDR1 MDHEN, CDR2 SYDVKM. This CDR3 spans 11 amino acids. The CDR3 bases are TGTGCCAGCAGTCTTCGGAACGAGCAGTACTTC. It encodes CASSLRNEQYF.

The sample holds many counts of this clonotype. The chain uses TRBV6-1 and TRBJ1-2; D is unclear. The V and J ends lost 8 bases and 6 bases respectively, with 13 bases between them. This CDR3 spans 12 amino acids. Germline CDR1 MNHNS, CDR2 SASEGT. CDR3 in DNA: TGTGCCAGCTGGACGGGGAGGAATGGCTACACCTTC. Encoded protein: CASWTGRNGYTF.

This clonotype was counted ten times or more. V is TRBV19 and J is TRBJ1-2; a weak D match, TRBD1 (5 bases). Germline CDR1 and CDR2: LNHDA and SQIVND (reference sequence). V dropped 7 bases and J dropped 7 bases, with 13 bases sitting between them. The CDR3 sequence is 12 residues long. The CDR3 DNA reads TGTGCCAGTAAGTTCCGGCAGGGTGGCTACACCTTC. Its protein is CASKFRQGGYTF.

This clonotype was observed many times. J is TRBJ1-5 and V is TRBV19, with D maybe TRBD1 (5 bases). V lost 5 bases and J 7 bases, leaving 18 bases between the germline ends. CDR1 and CDR2 (germline): LNHDA, SQIVND (reference sequence). The CDR3 runs 15 residues. The CDR3 loop is CASSSTTAYSQPQHF. The CDR3 DNA reads as TGTGCCAGTAGTTCGACGACAGCCTACTCGCAGCCCCAGCATTTT.

The sample holds many counts of this clonotype. V gene TRBV7-9 combines with J gene TRBJ1-2; no clear D. V gave up 1 base and J gave up 5 bases, with 5 bases separating them. CDR3 length: 12 amino acids. The germline CDR1 and CDR2 sequences are SEHNR and FQNEAQ (reference sequence). The CDR3 DNA follows: TGTGCCAGCAGCTTAGAGCGATATGGCTACACCTTC. This codes for CASSLERYGYTF.

The sample holds many counts of this clonotype. The gene calls are TRBV5-1 and TRBJ2-5; 8 bases align to TRBD1. Germline V gene lookup returns CDR1 SGHRS and CDR2 YFSETQ. The CDR3 has 13 residues. The V segment lost 4 bases and the J segment 5 bases; nucleotides outside the gene matches: 4. CDR3 sequence (DNA): TGCGCCAGCAGCCAGGGGGCCCGGGAGACCCAGTACTTC. It encodes CASSQGARETQYF.

The table lists this clonotype with many counts. The chain recombines TRBV10-3 with TRBJ1-5, with a weak D call TRBD1 (6 bases). Germline CDR1 reads ENHRY; CDR2 reads SYGVKD. The CDR3 has 13 amino acids. V was cut by 0 bases and J by 11 bases, with 11 bases left in between. CDR3 region: CAISESRDTTQHF. In DNA form, the CDR3 reads TGTGCCATCAGTGAGTCGCGGGACACCACCCAGCATTTT.

The chain recombines TRBV12-3 or TRBV12-4 with TRBJ2-5; 8 nucleotides align to TRBD1. The V gene end was trimmed by 5 bases and the J gene end by 0 bases; junction bases not matched to a gene: 8. The CDR3 runs to 16 residues. CDR3 sequence: CASSDRGSRYQETQYF. The CDR3 coding sequence is TGTGCCAGCAGTGACAGGGGATCGAGGTACCAAGAGACCCAGTACTTC.

This clonotype was detected only a few times. The V and J genes are TRBV6-1 and TRBJ1-2; TRBD1 might be the D (5 bases). The V gene lost 5 bases and the J gene lost 0 bases, with 13 bases spanning the gap. This CDR3 is built from 15 residues. Looked up from germline, CDR1 is MNHNS and CDR2 is SASEGT. The CDR3 reads CASSPQGRANYGYTF. The CDR3 DNA sequence: TGTGCCAGCAGTCCGCAGGGACGAGCTAACTATGGCTACACCTTC.

The table lists this clonotype with many counts. This chain links TRBV20-1 with TRBJ1-6; possible D gene TRBD1, 5 bases. Germline CDR1 and CDR2: DFQATT and SNEGSKA (reference sequence). The ends were cut back, 1 base at V and 7 bases at J, with 14 bases in the middle. The CDR3 totals 15 residues. The CDR3 here is CSARVQGGSNSPLHF. DNA of the CDR3: TGCAGTGCTAGAGTCCAGGGTGGGTCCAATTCACCCCTCCACTTT.

This clonotype was detected ten times or more. CDR3 protein: CATSRDGFDGTYEQYF. The CDR3, as DNA: TGTGCCACCAGCAGAGATGGATTCGACGGTACCTACGAGCAGTACTTC. The rearrangement joins TRBV15 to TRBJ2-7, with no clear D. The germline V gene encodes CDR1 LNHNV and CDR2 YYDKDF (reference sequence). Trimming cost V 0 bases and J 2 bases, with 14 bases left between them. The CDR3 runs 16 residues. Full variable domain (remainder filled in from reference TRBV15 and TRBJ2-7): DAMVIQNPRYQVTQFGKPVTLSCSQTLNHNVMYWYQQKSSQAPKLLFHYYDKDFNNEADTPDNFQSRRPNTSFCFLDIRSPGLGDTAMYLCATSRDGFDGTYEQYFGPGTRLTVT.

Notes on this clonotype: The germline gene is not matched at one end of the junction; a read error may be the cause. The V call is TRBV6-1, the J call TRBJ1-5; no firm D call. Germline V lookup: CDR1 MNHNS, CDR2 SASEGT. The CDR3 runs to 16 residues. DNA of the CDR3: TGTGCCAGCACCACGGGTCTAGGGTGCTACAATCAGCCTCAGCATTTT. It encodes CASTTGLGCYNQPQHF.

The J gene is TRBJ1-6, the V gene TRBV20-1, with 8 bases fitting TRBD1. Trimming cost V 0 bases and J 4 bases; bases outside gene matches: 5. The CDR3 length is 16 residues. The germline CDR1 and CDR2 sequences are DFQATT and SNEGSKA (reference sequence). CDR3: CSARDPRTGYNSPLHF. CDR3 coding DNA: TGCAGTGCTAGAGATCCGAGGACAGGGTATAATTCACCCCTCCACTTT.

This clonotype appeared many times. The chain recombines TRBV28 with TRBJ1-6; TRBD1 might be the D (6 bases). The CDR3 is 14 amino acids. Looked up from germline, CDR1 is MDHEN and CDR2 is SYDVKM. V was shortened by 6 bases and J by 5 bases, with 11 bases between the two germline ends. CDR3 DNA: TGTGCCAGCAGAACCGGGACAAATAATTCACCCCTCCACTTT. It specifies CASRTGTNNSPLHF. Variable domain in full (rest from reference TRBV28 and TRBJ1-6): DVKVTQSSRYLVKRTGEKVFLECVQDMDHENMFWYRQDPGLGLRLIYFSYDVKMKEKGDIPEGYSVSREKKERFSLILESASTNQTSMYLCASRTGTNNSPLHFGNGTRLTVT.

For this clonotype: This sequence may be a read error, since a much larger clone differs from it by one base. This sequence joins TRBV11-1 and TRBJ1-2; 7 bases align to TRBD1. The CDR3 sequence is 16 residues long. Germline CDR1 SGHAT, CDR2 FQDESV (reference sequence). The CDR3 sequence is CASSLGSSGTANGYSF. CDR3 in DNA: TGTGCCAGCAGCTTAGGTTCGTCTGGGACAGCGAACGGCTACAGCTTC.

This clonotype appeared many times. The chain recombines TRBV6-1 with TRBJ2-2, with D possibly matching TRBD2 (5 bases). Germline loops: CDR1 MNHNS, CDR2 SASEGT. Deletions cut 4 bases from V and 5 bases from J, with 14 bases between. The length of the CDR3 is 15 residues. CDR3 residues: CASSARDRGTGELFF. The CDR3 DNA follows: TGTGCCAGCAGTGCCAGAGACCGGGGTACCGGGGAGCTGTTTTTT.

This clonotype was recorded at least ten times. The V call is TRBV6-2 or TRBV6-3, the J call TRBJ2-5; D call uncertain. CDR3 length: 13 residues. Trimming took off 6 bases at V and 4 bases at J, with 12 bases between the two ends. Per the germline V gene, CDR1 is MNHEY and CDR2 is SVGEGT. CDR3 region: CASSKTPRETQYF. The CDR3 coding sequence is TGTGCCAGCAGCAAGACCCCGCGAGAGACCCAGTACTTC.

The chain joins TRBV7-2 to TRBJ1-2; no definite D call. This CDR3 is 11 amino acids long. V lost 0 bases, J lost 9 bases, and 5 bases lay in between. Germline V lookup: CDR1 SGHTA, CDR2 FQGNSA. The CDR3 loop reads CASSLARSYTF. CDR3 DNA: TGTGCCAGCAGCTTAGCCCGGAGCTACACCTTC.

This clonotype was counted at least ten times. This chain uses TRBV27 with TRBJ2-7; D gene uncertain. The V gene lost 5 bases and the J gene lost 4 bases, with 15 bases spanning the gap. Germline CDR1 reads MNHEY; CDR2 reads SMNVEV (reference sequence). The CDR3 totals 14 residues. The CDR3 DNA follows: TGTGCCAGCAGTAACTCGGACCAATTATACGAGCAGTACTTC. Translating it yields CASSNSDQLYEQYF.

This clonotype was recorded many times. V usage is TRBV12-5 and J usage is TRBJ1-1, with D uncertain. The CDR3 runs to 12 residues. V lost 0 bases to trimming and J lost 2 bases, with 1 base between them. CDR1 is LGHNT and CDR2 is FRNRAP in the germline V gene. CDR3 loop: CASGLVNTEAFF. The CDR3 nucleotides read TGTGCTAGTGGTTTGGTAAACACTGAAGCTTTCTTT. The variable domain in full, with the rest retrieved from reference TRBV12-5 and TRBJ1-1, is DARVTQTPRHKVTEMGQEVTMRCQPILGHNTVFWYRQTMMQGLELLAYFRNRAPLDDSGMPKDRFSAEMPDATLATLKIQPSEPRDSAVYFCASGLVNTEAFFGQGTRLTVV.

This clonotype was picked up many times. The chain combines TRBV6-1 with TRBJ1-5; D remains unclear. The CDR3 contains 13 residues. The germline V gene encodes CDR1 MNHNS and CDR2 SASEGT. Trimming pared 3 bases from V and 4 bases from J, leaving 7 bases between. The CDR3 DNA follows: TGTGCCAGCAGTGAGGACCCGAATCAGCCCCAGCATTTT. Its protein is CASSEDPNQPQHF.

Note on this clonotype: The junction shows a germline mismatch at one end, possibly a read error. The chain combines TRBV2 with TRBJ2-5; D is unresolved. The CDR3 loop spans 20 amino acids. The germline gives CDR1 SNHLY, CDR2 FYNNEI. CDR3 loop: CASSVEGLDARTNLQEAQYF. The CDR3 DNA reads as TGTGCCAGCAGTGTGGAAGGGTTGGATGCCCGCACCAACCTCCAAGAGGCCCAGTACTTC.

The rearrangement links TRBV12-3 or TRBV12-4 to TRBJ1-6; TRBD1 aligns across 8 bases. V shed 6 bases and J 9 bases; nucleotides not matched to a gene: 7. This CDR3 is 14 amino acids long. CDR3 bases: TGTGCCAGCAGCCGGACAGGGAACCTTTCACCCCTCCACTTT. Translation gives CASSRTGNLSPLHF.

The sample holds a few counts of this clonotype. The chain links TRBV10-1 to TRBJ2-5; D call uncertain. Germline assignment: CDR1 WNHNN and CDR2 SYGVQD (reference sequence). The germline V and J ends were trimmed by 8 bases and 2 bases, with 6 bases remaining between them. This CDR3 comprises 11 residues. The CDR3 coding sequence is TGCGCCAGCCCAGAACAAGAGACCCAGTACTTC. Amino acid sequence: CASPEQETQYF.